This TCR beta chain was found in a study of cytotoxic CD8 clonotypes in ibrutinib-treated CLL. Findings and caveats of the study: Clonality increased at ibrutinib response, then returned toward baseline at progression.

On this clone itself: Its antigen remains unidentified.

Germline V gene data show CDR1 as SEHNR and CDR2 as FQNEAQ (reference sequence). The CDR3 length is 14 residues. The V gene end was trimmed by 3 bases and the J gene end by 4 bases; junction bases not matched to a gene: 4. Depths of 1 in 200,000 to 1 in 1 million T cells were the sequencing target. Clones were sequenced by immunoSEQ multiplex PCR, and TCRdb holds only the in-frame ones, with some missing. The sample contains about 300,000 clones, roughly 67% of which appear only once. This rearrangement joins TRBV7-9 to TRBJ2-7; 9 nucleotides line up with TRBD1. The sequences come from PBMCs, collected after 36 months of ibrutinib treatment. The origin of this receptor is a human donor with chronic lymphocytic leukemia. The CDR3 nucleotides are TGTGCCAGCAGCTTTGGGACAGGGATATACGAGCAGTACTTC. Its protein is CASSFGTGIYEQYF.